This T cell receptor beta chain was identified in a study of blood T cell repertoires in COVID-19. Profiling relied on immunoSEQ multiplex PCR, and the TCRdb table lists in-frame clones only, not all of them. The sample records roughly 350,000 clones, approximately 87% being singletons. V gave up 3 bases and J gave up 4 bases, with 9 bases separating them. Germline CDR1 is SGHAT and CDR2 is FQDESV (reference sequence). The CDR3 runs 14 residues. Concerning this clone itself: The sample carries other DNA sequences with the same CDR3.

This sequence was found in a woman aged 45-59 years with active or convalescent COVID-19. The chain uses TRBV11-1 and TRBJ1-4; tentatively, D is TRBD1 (5 bases). The material sequenced was peripheral blood. The CDR3 coding sequence is TGTGCCAGCAGCTTGGACAACTTTAATGAAAAACTGTTTTTT. Encoded protein: CASSLDNFNEKLFF.